The entry that follows covers one T cell receptor (beta chain) sequence. With 3 bases removed from V and 8 bases from J, the gap between germline ends came to 10 bases. Germline V gives CDR1 SQVTM, CDR2 ANQGSEA. There are 11 residues in the CDR3. Primers used in a second PCR of about 7 to 12 cycles were a sample-barcoded 5' primer and a J-beta primer mix. TCRdb re-derived calls from the 5' RACE reads in MiXCR, one entry per CDR3 protein. Among around 800,000 distinct CDR3 sequences listed, 20% to 30% were seen once. This sample was taken from a study of blood T cells in healthy people across ages. The same data also went into a second study, on T cells of mothers and their children. As that report states: A few mothers and their six children, all healthy Caucasians, donated.

The sequenced sample consisted of blood. This receptor was taken from a boy younger than 18 in good health. The chain couples TRBV29-1 to TRBJ1-2; a possible D gene is TRBD1 (6 bases). The CDR3: CSVDSGDGYTF. The CDR3 coding sequence is TGCAGCGTTGATTCAGGGGACGGCTACACCTTC.